This TCR beta chain was sequenced during a study of T-cell memory formation after mild COVID-19. General study findings and limits: Whether second-wave clones peaking at day 37 were SARS-CoV-2 specific went unconfirmed.

This clonotype showed up just a few times. Antigen specificity is unknown. TCRdb re-called the 5' RACE reads through MiXCR, storing one row per CDR3 protein. The sample records some 330,000 distinct CDR3 sequences, under 25% being singletons. Germline V gene lookup returns CDR1 KGHSH and CDR2 LQKENI. There are 15 residues in the CDR3. V shed 2 bases and J shed 1 base, with 12 bases lying between them. The sample comprised PBMCs or a T cell subset sorted from them (not recorded which). This TCR was sampled from an adult woman who had mild COVID-19 (a few samples of this study predate the infection). Cell type and time point are not known. The rearrangement joins TRBV18 to TRBJ2-7; maybe TRBD2 (5 bases). The CDR3: CASSPAGGRSYEQYF. The CDR3 DNA reads TGTGCCAGCTCACCAGCCGGAGGCAGATCCTACGAGCAGTACTTC.